The source of this T cell receptor (beta chain) is a study of T cell responses to AZD1222 COVID-19 vaccine. The study's findings and limits: After two AZD1222 doses, spike-specific TCR breadth and depth rose versus day 0. As reported, nearly half of all spike-specific TCRs target variant regions that are unmutated. Possibly, clonal diversity was underestimated; donors were largely white British and included more females. Baseline seropositivity characterized only a handful of AZD1222 recipients.

Germline lookup yields CDR1 SGHTA and CDR2 FQGNSA. CDR3 length: 14 residues. V lost 6 bases to trimming and J lost 3 bases; unmatched junction nucleotides: 5. Comments on this clone: Its antigen remains unidentified.

Method: immunoSEQ multiplex PCR; TCRdb's copy keeps in-frame clones and lacks some. The sample consists of around 26,000 clones, 88% of them appearing once. This receptor was identified in an adult who received the AZD1222 COVID-19 vaccine. V usage is TRBV7-2 and J usage is TRBJ1-5, with 7 positions matching TRBD1. The specimen was peripheral blood, collected 28 days after the second AZD1222 dose. CDR3 DNA sequence: TGTGCCAGCAGACCTGGGACAGCCAATCAGCCCCAGCATTTT. Amino acids: CASRPGTANQPQHF.